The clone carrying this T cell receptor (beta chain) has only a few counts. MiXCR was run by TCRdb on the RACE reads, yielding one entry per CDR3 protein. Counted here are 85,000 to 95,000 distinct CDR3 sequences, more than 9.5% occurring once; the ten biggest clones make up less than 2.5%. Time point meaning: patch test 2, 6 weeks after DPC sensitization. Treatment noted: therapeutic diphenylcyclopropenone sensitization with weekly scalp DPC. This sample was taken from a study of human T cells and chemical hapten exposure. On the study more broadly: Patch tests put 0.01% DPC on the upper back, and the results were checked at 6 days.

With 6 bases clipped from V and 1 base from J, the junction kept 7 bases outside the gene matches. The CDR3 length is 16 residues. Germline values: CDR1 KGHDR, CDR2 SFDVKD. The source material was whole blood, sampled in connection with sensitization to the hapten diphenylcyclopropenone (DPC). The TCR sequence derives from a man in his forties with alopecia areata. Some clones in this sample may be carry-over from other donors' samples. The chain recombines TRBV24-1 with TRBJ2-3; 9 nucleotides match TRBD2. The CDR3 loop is CATSLAGREGTDTQYF. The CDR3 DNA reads TGTGCCACCAGTCTAGCGGGAAGGGAAGGCACAGATACGCAGTATTTT.